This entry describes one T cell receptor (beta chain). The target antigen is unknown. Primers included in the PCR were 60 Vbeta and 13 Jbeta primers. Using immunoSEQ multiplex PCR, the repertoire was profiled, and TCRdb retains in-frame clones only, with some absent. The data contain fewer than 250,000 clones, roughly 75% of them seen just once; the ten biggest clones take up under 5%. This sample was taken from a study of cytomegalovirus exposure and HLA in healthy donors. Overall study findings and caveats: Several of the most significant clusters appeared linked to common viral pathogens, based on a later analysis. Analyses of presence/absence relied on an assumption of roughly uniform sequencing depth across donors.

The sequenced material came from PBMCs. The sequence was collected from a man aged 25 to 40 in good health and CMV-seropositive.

The CDR3 region is CASSSSSGGLEQYF. CDR3 DNA sequence: TGTGCCAGCAGCTCATCGAGCGGGGGACTCGAGCAGTACTTC. The rearrangement uses TRBV7-2 and TRBJ2-7, with 8 bases that match TRBD2. The V gene's germline CDR1 is SGHTA and CDR2 FQGNSA. Germline trimming cut 4 bases from V and 6 bases from J; bases unmatched to any gene: 8. The CDR3 spans 14 residues.